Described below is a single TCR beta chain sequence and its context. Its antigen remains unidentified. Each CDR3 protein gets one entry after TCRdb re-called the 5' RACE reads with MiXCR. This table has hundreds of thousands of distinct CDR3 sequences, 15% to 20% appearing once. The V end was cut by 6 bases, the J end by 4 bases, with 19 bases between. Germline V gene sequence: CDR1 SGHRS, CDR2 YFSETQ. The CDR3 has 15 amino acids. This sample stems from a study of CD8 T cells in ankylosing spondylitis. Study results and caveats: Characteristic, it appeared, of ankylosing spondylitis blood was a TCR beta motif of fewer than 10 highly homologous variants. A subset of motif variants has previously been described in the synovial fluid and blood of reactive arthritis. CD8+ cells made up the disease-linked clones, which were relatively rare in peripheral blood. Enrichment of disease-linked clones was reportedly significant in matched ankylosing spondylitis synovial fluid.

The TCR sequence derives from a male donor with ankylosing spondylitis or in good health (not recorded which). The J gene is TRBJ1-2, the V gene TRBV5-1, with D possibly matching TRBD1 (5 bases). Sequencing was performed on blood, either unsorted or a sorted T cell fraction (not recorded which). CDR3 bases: TGCGCCAGCACCGAATCCGGGACCTTCGGCTATGGCTACACCTTC. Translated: CASTESGTFGYGYTF.